This entry lists 30 T cell receptor beta chains sequenced from one sample in a study of radiotherapy plus CTLA-4 blockade in lung cancer. TCRdb keeps only in-frame clones here, not all; method: immunoSEQ multiplex PCR. Among 65,000 to 95,000 clones listed, around 84% were seen once. The source was peripheral blood, collected from a patient treated with radiotherapy plus ipilimumab. The receptors shown here come from a human donor with non-small cell lung cancer who had stable disease on radiotherapy plus ipilimumab.

The V call is TRBV19, the J call TRBJ1-2, with 7 bases identical to TRBD1. CDR1 and CDR2 from the germline V gene are LNHDA and SQIVND (reference sequence). The CDR3 runs to 15 residues. Losses at the gene ends were 5 bases for V and 1 base for J; bases not matched to a gene: 7. The CDR3 reads CASSVPTGLNYGYTF. The CDR3 bases are TGTGCCAGTAGTGTCCCGACAGGGCTTAACTATGGCTACACCTTC.

This chain joins TRBV27 and TRBJ2-3, with 15 bases aligning to TRBD2. Per germline, CDR1 MNHEY and CDR2 SMNVEV (reference sequence). V was clipped by 5 bases and J by 3 bases; unmatched bases: 12. The CDR3 contains 19 residues. The CDR3 reads CASSLRTSGGAGRTDTQYF. The CDR3 DNA sequence: TGTGCCAGCAGTCTTCGGACTAGCGGGGGGGCGGGGCGGACAGATACGCAGTATTTT.

The chain recombines TRBV2 with TRBJ2-7, with D uncertain. Looked up from germline, CDR1 is SNHLY and CDR2 is FYNNEI. This CDR3 is 12 amino acids long. The ends were cut back, 4 bases at V and 4 bases at J, with 8 bases in the middle. CDR3 sequence (DNA): TGTGCCAGCAGTGGCCTAGGATACGAGCAGTACTTC. Residues: CASSGLGYEQYF.

The chain employs TRBV28 and TRBJ1-2; weak D call: TRBD1 (5 bases). The CDR3 totals 14 residues. Per the germline V gene, CDR1 is MDHEN and CDR2 is SYDVKM. The ends were cut back, 5 bases at V and 2 bases at J, with 12 bases in the middle. The CDR3 loop is CASSLPDRNYGYTF. The CDR3 bases are TGTGCCAGCAGTCTACCCGACAGAAACTATGGCTACACCTTC.

This clone was counted only a few times. This CDR3 is CASSSPPGQPTNEKLFF. The CDR3 bases are TGTGCCAGCAGCTCGCCTCCGGGACAACCAACTAATGAAAAACTGTTTTTT. The genes are TRBV7-9 and TRBJ1-4; perhaps TRBD1 as D (6 bases). V lost 4 bases to trimming and J lost 0 bases, with 15 bases between them. The CDR3 runs to 17 residues. Germline V gene sequence: CDR1 SEHNR, CDR2 FQNEAQ (reference sequence).

This chain connects TRBV7-2 to TRBJ2-5; D is ambiguous. CDR1 is SGHTA and CDR2 is FQGNSA in the germline V gene. The ends were cut back, 1 base at V and 5 bases at J, with 11 bases in the middle. This CDR3 is built from 14 residues. The CDR3 loop reads CASSLVFSMETQYF. The CDR3 DNA reads as TGTGCCAGCAGCTTAGTGTTTAGCATGGAGACCCAGTACTTC.

This sequence joins TRBV28 and TRBJ1-3, with D tentatively TRBD1 (6 bases). The CDR3 runs to 16 residues. The V gene's germline CDR1 is MDHEN and CDR2 SYDVKM. Between the trimmed V and J ends, which lost 6 bases and 5 bases, there was a span of 20 bases. CDR3 DNA sequence: TGTGCCAGCAGATATGGGGGCCGGGCAAGGAGAAACACCATATATTTT. Translated: CASRYGGRARRNTIYF.

V is TRBV9 and J is TRBJ2-5; D call uncertain. The J call may be incorrect, as the DNA end agrees better with TRBJ2-7. Germline loops: CDR1 SGDLS, CDR2 YYNGEE. This CDR3 is 13 amino acids long. The CDR3 DNA reads as TGTGCCAGCAGCGCGGGCGGAGCCTACGAGCAGTACTTC. It codes for CASSAGGAYEQYF.

The V call is TRBV7-3, the J call TRBJ2-3; 10 bases fit TRBD2. The CDR3 covers 17 residues. The V segment lost 2 bases and the J segment 0 bases; nucleotides outside the gene matches: 5. Germline V gives CDR1 SGHTA, CDR2 FQGTGA. The CDR3 bases are TGTGCCAGCAGCTTAGAAGCAGCGGGGGGGAGCACAGATACGCAGTATTTT. This encodes CASSLEAAGGSTDTQYF.

The gene calls are TRBV6-6 and TRBJ1-3; no clear D gene. With 4 bases removed from V and 1 base from J, the gap between germline ends came to 14 bases. Germline assignment: CDR1 MNHNY and CDR2 SVGAGI (reference sequence). The CDR3 loop spans 16 amino acids. CDR3 nucleotides: TGTGCCAGCAGTTCTGGCGGCAGGACTTCTGGAAACACCATATATTTT. Its protein is CASSSGGRTSGNTIYF.

The chain carries TRBV4-1 and TRBJ2-5, with 14 positions matching TRBD2. CDR3 size: 15 residues. The germline CDR1 and CDR2 sequences are MGHRA and YSYEKL. V was pared by 1 base and J by 6 bases, with 1 base of the junction left unmatched. CDR3 in amino acids: CASSQGTSGRQTQYF. The CDR3 DNA reads as TGCGCCAGCAGCCAAGGGACTAGCGGGAGGCAGACCCAGTACTTC.

CDR3 residues: CASSLVRVATGELFF. Here the CDR3 DNA reads TGTGCCAGCAGCTTAGTGCGGGTGGCGACCGGGGAGCTGTTTTTT. This chain connects TRBV7-8 to TRBJ2-2; D may be TRBD2 (5 bases). The CDR3 is 15 amino acids. Germline values: CDR1 SGHVS, CDR2 FQNEAQ. The V gene lost 1 base and the J gene lost 5 bases, with 11 bases spanning the gap.

The V call is TRBV29-1, the J call TRBJ2-5; the match to TRBD1 covers 10 bases. The CDR3 is made up of 12 amino acids. The ends lost 6 bases at V and 3 bases at J; junction bases unmatched: 1. The germline gives CDR1 SQVTM, CDR2 ANQGSEA. The CDR3: CSVGQGKETQYF. The CDR3 DNA reads TGCAGCGTGGGACAGGGGAAAGAGACCCAGTACTTC.

CDR3 sequence: CASRDSIVSGANVLTF. As DNA, the CDR3 is TGTGCCAGCAGAGACAGTATTGTTTCTGGGGCCAACGTCCTGACTTTC. The chain is built from TRBV27 and TRBJ2-6, with D possibly matching TRBD1 (5 bases). This CDR3 is 16 amino acids long. V shed 6 bases and J shed 1 base, with 13 bases lying between them. Per the germline V gene, CDR1 is MNHEY and CDR2 is SMNVEV (reference sequence).

The gene calls are TRBV5-1 and TRBJ2-1, with 7 bases that match TRBD1. Germline V CDR1 and CDR2: SGHRS, YFSETQ. The CDR3 runs 15 residues. V gave up 1 base and J gave up 1 base; unmatched junction bases: 2. The CDR3 protein is CASSLTGESYNEQFF. In DNA, the CDR3 is TGCGCCAGCAGCTTGACAGGGGAGTCCTACAATGAGCAGTTCTTC.

V is TRBV7-9 and J is TRBJ2-7; tentatively, D is TRBD1 (6 bases). The CDR3 is 13 residues long. Trimming stripped 5 bases from V and 4 bases from J, with 12 bases between. From germline, CDR1 is SEHNR and CDR2 FQNEAQ (reference sequence). The CDR3 loop reads CASSLNRDYEQYF. The CDR3 DNA follows: TGTGCCAGCAGCCTTAACAGGGATTACGAGCAGTACTTC.

Here the CDR3 reads CATSSLHEQYF. CDR3 DNA sequence: TGTGCCACCAGCTCCCTCCACGAGCAGTACTTC. The chain combines TRBV15 with TRBJ2-7; D unclear. CDR3 length equals 11 residues. The germline V and J ends were trimmed by 5 bases and 5 bases, with 7 bases remaining between them. Germline V gene sequence: CDR1 LNHNV, CDR2 YYDKDF (reference sequence).

The rearrangement uses TRBV2 and TRBJ2-3, with TRBD2 identical over 7 bases. This CDR3 spans 14 amino acids. V was pared by 2 bases and J by 3 bases, with 2 bases of the junction left unmatched. Germline-derived CDR1 and CDR2 are SNHLY and FYNNEI. CDR3: CASSESGGTDTQYF. The CDR3 nucleotides are TGTGCCAGCAGTGAATCGGGAGGAACAGATACGCAGTATTTT.

The chain joins TRBV30 to TRBJ1-1, with a tentative D call TRBD1 (5 bases). The CDR3 loop spans 12 amino acids. The V gene's germline CDR1 is GTSNPN and CDR2 SVGIG (reference sequence). V was clipped by 3 bases and J by 5 bases, with 10 bases between them. CDR3 sequence reads: CAWSQGVTEAFF. CDR3 sequence (DNA): TGTGCCTGGAGCCAGGGAGTTACTGAAGCTTTCTTT.

The chain couples TRBV28 to TRBJ1-5; weak D call: TRBD1 (5 bases). The V gene lost 2 bases and the J gene lost 6 bases, with 14 bases spanning the gap. Germline V CDR1 and CDR2: MDHEN, SYDVKM. This CDR3 spans 15 amino acids. CDR3 sequence (DNA): TGTGCCAGCAGTTTAGTATCAGGGAACGCTCAGCCCCAGCATTTT. This translates into CASSLVSGNAQPQHF.

For this clone: A junction boundary mismatches the germline segment, possibly from a read error. The CDR3 coding sequence is TGTGCCAGCAGCCAAGAACTCAGCTCCAACGAGCAGTACTTC. Translation: CASSQELSSNEQYF. V is TRBV14 and J is TRBJ2-7; no reliable D call. CDR3 length equals 14 residues. CDR1 is SGHDN, CDR2 FVKESK, per germline.

The rearrangement uses TRBV2 and TRBJ2-7; possible D gene TRBD2, 6 bases. The CDR3 covers 13 residues. The germline V gene encodes CDR1 SNHLY and CDR2 FYNNEI. The germline V and J ends were trimmed by 7 bases and 6 bases, with 16 bases remaining between them. The CDR3 DNA reads as TGTGCCAGCACCGATGAGACTAGTCGCGAGCAGTACTTC. Residues: CASTDETSREQYF.

This chain connects TRBV6-5 to TRBJ1-2; maybe TRBD1 (5 bases). Germline-derived CDR1 and CDR2 are MNHEY and SVGAGI. This CDR3 has 13 residues. The V gene lost 2 bases and the J gene lost 8 bases, with 12 bases spanning the gap. The CDR3 nucleotides read TGTGCCAGCAGTTACGAGACAGATCGAGGCTACACCTTC. It encodes CASSYETDRGYTF.

This rearrangement joins TRBV5-5 to TRBJ2-1; 10 bases map to TRBD2. The ends lost 3 bases at V and 12 bases at J; junction bases unmatched: 21. The germline V gene has CDR1 SGHKS and CDR2 YYEKEE (reference sequence). The CDR3 runs 18 residues. The chain's CDR3 is CASSWGVTGTSVETGQFF. CDR3 sequence (DNA): TGTGCCAGCAGCTGGGGCGTGACCGGGACTAGCGTCGAGACGGGGCAGTTCTTC. Drawing the rest from reference TRBV5-5 and TRBJ2-1, the complete variable domain is DAGVTQSPTHLIKTRGQQVTLRCSPISGHKSVSWYQQVLGQGPQFIFQYYEKEERGRGNFPDRFSARQFPNYSSELNVNALLLGDSALYLCASSWGVTGTSVETGQFFGPGTRLTVL.

The genes are TRBV6-1 and TRBJ2-7, with 8 nucleotides matching TRBD1. After removal of 3 bases from V and 4 bases from J, the junction contained 5 bases not matched to a gene. Germline V CDR1 and CDR2: MNHNS, SASEGT. The CDR3 sequence is 14 residues long. The chain's CDR3 is CASSDPGGRYEQYF. The CDR3 region has the DNA TGTGCCAGCAGTGACCCAGGGGGCAGGTACGAGCAGTACTTC.

This clone showed up just once. The rearrangement joins TRBV5-4 to TRBJ1-5; a weak D match, TRBD1 (6 bases). The CDR3 runs 15 residues. The V gene lost 3 bases and the J gene lost 2 bases, with 12 bases spanning the gap. CDR1 and CDR2 from the germline V gene are SGHNT and YYREEE (reference sequence). The CDR3 region is CASSSVRQGNQPQHF. The CDR3 nucleotides are TGTGCCAGCAGCTCCGTAAGACAGGGCAATCAGCCCCAGCATTTT.

The chain joins TRBV11-2 to TRBJ1-4, with D perhaps matching TRBD1 (5 bases). From germline, CDR1 is SGHAT and CDR2 FQNNGV. This CDR3 contains 16 residues. The V end was cut by 3 bases, the J end by 4 bases, with 15 bases between. DNA for the CDR3: TGTGCCAGCAGCTTGGCCTCCGGGACCGGTAATGAAAAACTGTTTTTT. The encoded protein is CASSLASGTGNEKLFF.

The chain recombines TRBV5-1 with TRBJ2-5; TRBD2 matches at 7 bases. Germline V gives CDR1 SGHRS, CDR2 YFSETQ. Trimming cost V 0 bases and J 2 bases; bases outside gene matches: 7. The CDR3 runs to 16 residues. CDR3 amino acids: CASSLGLAETQETQYF. CDR3 DNA: TGCGCCAGCAGCTTGGGGCTAGCGGAGACTCAAGAGACCCAGTACTTC.

CDR3 nucleotide sequence: TGTGCCAGCAGTTTGACAGGGAGAGATACGCAGTATTTT. This codes for CASSLTGRDTQYF. The chain has TRBV6-5 and TRBJ2-3, with 7 bases that match TRBD1. The ends lost 4 bases at V and 5 bases at J; junction bases unmatched: 3. From germline, CDR1 is MNHEY and CDR2 SVGAGI. The CDR3 has 13 amino acids.

V usage is TRBV19 and J usage is TRBJ2-7, with 10 positions matching TRBD2. The CDR3 runs 16 residues. The V gene end was trimmed by 6 bases and the J gene end by 5 bases; junction bases not matched to a gene: 13. Germline CDR1 is LNHDA and CDR2 is SQIVND (reference sequence). The DNA for the CDR3 is TGTGCCAGTAGCATTAGCGGGGGGAGCTCGGGGAACGAGCAGTACTTC. Translating it yields CASSISGGSSGNEQYF.